This TCR beta chain originates from a study of T cell repertoires in cytomegalovirus infection. TCRdb re-called the reads with MiXCR, one entry per CDR3 protein. The top ten hold roughly 12% of the sample, which has roughly 350,000 distinct CDR3 sequences, 34% seen once. CDR1 and CDR2 from the germline V gene are SEHNR and FQNEAQ (reference sequence). This CDR3 region has 13 residues. Deletions cut 5 bases from V and 14 bases from J, with 16 bases between. In the case of this clonotype: Its matching antigen is unknown.

The V gene is TRBV7-9, the J gene TRBJ1-6, with a tentative D call TRBD1 (6 bases). The TCR sequence derives from a human donor in good health (CMV status not recorded). Some clones in this sample may be carry-over from other donors' samples. Sequencing was performed on cultured PBMCs, taken from culture after CMV antigen stimulation. This chain's CDR3 is CASSLVPEGALHF. DNA of the CDR3: TGTGCCAGCAGCCTCGTACCCGAGGGGGCCCTCCACTTT.